This T cell receptor beta chain was found in a study of shared clonotypes between healthy human individuals. Sequenced by immunoSEQ multiplex PCR; TCRdb stores in-frame clones only, minus some. The table includes under 1,100,000 clones, 75% to 80% detected once. There are a few counts of this clone. The germline V gene encodes CDR1 MNHNS and CDR2 SASEGT. This CDR3 contains 14 residues. Trimming shortened V by 6 bases and J by 3 bases, and 13 bases separated the two germline ends. The chain recombines TRBV6-1 with TRBJ2-3; the D gene is possibly TRBD2 (7 bases). What was sequenced was memory CD4+ T cells from PBMCs. The sample's subset: CD45RA-negative fraction. This receptor was identified in a man aged 18 to 30 in good health. Some clones in this sample may be carry-over from other donors' samples. The CDR3 DNA reads as TGTGCCAGCAGGGCCGGGGGGACAACAGATACGCAGTATTTT. Translated, it gives CASRAGGTTDTQYF.